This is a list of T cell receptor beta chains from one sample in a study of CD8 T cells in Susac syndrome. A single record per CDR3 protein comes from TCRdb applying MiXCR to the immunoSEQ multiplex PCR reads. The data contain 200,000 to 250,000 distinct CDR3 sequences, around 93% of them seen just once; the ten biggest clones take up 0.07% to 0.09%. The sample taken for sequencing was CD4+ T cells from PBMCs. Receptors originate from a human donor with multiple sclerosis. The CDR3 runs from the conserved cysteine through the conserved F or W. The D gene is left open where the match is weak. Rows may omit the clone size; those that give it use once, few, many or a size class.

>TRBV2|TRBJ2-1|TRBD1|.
TGTGCCAGCAGTAAGGACAGGGCCTACAATGAGCAGTTCTTC
CASSKDRAYNEQFF
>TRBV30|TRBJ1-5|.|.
TGTGCCTGGAATTCGGGCAGGGTGAGGCAGCCCCAGCATTTT
CAWNSGRVRQPQHF
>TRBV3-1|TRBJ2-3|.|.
TGTGCCAGCAGCCCACGACGTGATATTGGATATTACACAGATACGCAGTATTTT
CASSPRRDIGYYTDTQYF
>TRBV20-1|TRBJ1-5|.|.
TGCAGTGCAAGGCAGGGGCCCCCTTGGAGCAATCAGCCCCAGCATTTT
CSARQGPPWSNQPQHF
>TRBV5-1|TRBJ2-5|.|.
TGCGCCAGCAGCGCAGGCCGGGCCACAGGGATAGAGACCCAGTACTTC
CASSAGRATGIETQYF
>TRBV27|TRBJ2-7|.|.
TGTGCCAGCAGGCGGACCTCACAGGGACTGTCCTACGAGCAGTACTTC
CASRRTSQGLSYEQYF
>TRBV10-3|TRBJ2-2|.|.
TGTGCCATCAGTGAATTAGGGACCGGGGAGCTGTTTTTT
CAISELGTGELFF
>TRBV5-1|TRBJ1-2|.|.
TGCGCCAGCATACCTTCGACAGGCACCAACTATGGCTACACCTTC
CASIPSTGTNYGYTF
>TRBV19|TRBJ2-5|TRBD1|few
TGTGCCAGTAGTGAGGGGGCGCGAGAGACCCAGTACTTC
CASSEGARETQYF
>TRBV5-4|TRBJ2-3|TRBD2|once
TGTGCCAGCAGCTTGGCCGGGACTAGGCATCGAGATACGCAGTATTTT
CASSLAGTRHRDTQYF
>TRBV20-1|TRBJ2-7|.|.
TGCAGTGCCATCCAGGGATCGGGGTACGAGCAGTACTTC
CSAIQGSGYEQYF
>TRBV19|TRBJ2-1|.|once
TGTGCCAGTAGTGATGGACAGAGCTCCTACAATGAGCAGTTCTTC
CASSDGQSSYNEQFF
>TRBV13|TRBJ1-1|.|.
TGTGCCAGCAGCACCGGACGGTTTGAAGCTTTCTTT
CASSTGRFEAFF
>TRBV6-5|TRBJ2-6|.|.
TGTGCCAGCAGTTTCGGGTTCTCTGGGGCCAACGTCCTGACTTTC
CASSFGFSGANVLTF
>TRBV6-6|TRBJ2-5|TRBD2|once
TGTGCCAGCAGCTCGGGACTAGCGGGCTCGGGGGCCCAGTACTTC
CASSSGLAGSGAQYF
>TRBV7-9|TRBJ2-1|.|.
TGTGCCAGCAGCTGGACAATTGAGCAGTTCTTC
CASSWTIEQFF
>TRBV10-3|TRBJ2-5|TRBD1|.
TGTGCCATCAGTGAGTCAGGGACAGGCCTTCAGGAGCAGTACTTC
CAISESGTGLQEQYF
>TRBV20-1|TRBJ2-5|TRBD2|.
TGCAGTGCTAGGGATAGCGGGGACCCCAAAGAGACCCAGTACTTC
CSARDSGDPKETQYF
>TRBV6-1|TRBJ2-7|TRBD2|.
TGTGCCAGCAGCCCCTGGGGGACTAACTCCTACGAGCAGTACTTC
CASSPWGTNSYEQYF
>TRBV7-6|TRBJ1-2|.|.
TGTGCCAGCAGCTTAGATGGGGGGCGCGGTCATGGCTACACCTTC
CASSLDGGRGHGYTF
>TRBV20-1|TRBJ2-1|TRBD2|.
TGCAGTGCACCCCCTAGCGGGAGAAACCCCTACAATGAGCAGTTCTTC
CSAPPSGRNPYNEQFF
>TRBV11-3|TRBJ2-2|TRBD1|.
TGTGCCAGCAGCTGGACAGGGGGCGCCAACACCGGGGAGCTGTTTTTT
CASSWTGGANTGELFF
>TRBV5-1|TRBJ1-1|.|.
TGCGCCAGCAGCGCCTCGGTAGCGGTAGCAAACACTGAAGCTTTCTTT
CASSASVAVANTEAFF
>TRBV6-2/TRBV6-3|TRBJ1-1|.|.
TGTGCCAGCAGTTACGCTAGTCTCGCGCTCCCGAACACTGAAGCTTTCTTT
CASSYASLALPNTEAFF
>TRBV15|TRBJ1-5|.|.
TGTGCCACCAGCTCACGCCGCTCCGGGACCGTCAATCAGCCCCAGCATTTT
CATSSRRSGTVNQPQHF
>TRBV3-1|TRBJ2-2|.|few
TGTGCCAGCAGCCAAACCAGGACCGGGGAGCTGTTTTTT
CASSQTRTGELFF
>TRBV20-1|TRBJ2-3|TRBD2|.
TGCAGTGCTAGGACTAGCAATACGCAGTATTTT
CSARTSNTQYF
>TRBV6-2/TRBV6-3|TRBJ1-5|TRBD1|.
TGTGCCAGCAGTTACGGCGGGACAGGGTATCAGCCCCAGCATTTT
CASSYGGTGYQPQHF
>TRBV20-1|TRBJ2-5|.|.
TGCAGTGCTAGAGTTCCGGAGGAGACCCAGTACTTC
CSARVPEETQYF
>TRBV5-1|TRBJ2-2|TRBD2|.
TGCGCCAGCAGTGAGCCTACTAGCGGTACCGGGGAGCTGTTTTTT
CASSEPTSGTGELFF